Following are 13 T cell receptor beta chains from one sample sequenced in a study of cytomegalovirus exposure and HLA in healthy donors. PCR used 60 Vbeta primers and 13 Jbeta primers. Assay: immunoSEQ multiplex PCR; the TCRdb copy retains only in-frame clones and omits some. The data contain approximately 89,000 clones, more than 65% of them seen just once; the ten biggest clones take up about a tenth. Material: PBMCs. Source of these receptors: a human donor in good health.

CDR3 sequence (DNA): TGTGCCAGAGCAAAACCCCCCGGGACAGGGGGGCCAGAATGGGAGCAGTACTTC. It specifies CARAKPPGTGGPEWEQYF. V gene TRBV21-1 combines with J gene TRBJ2-7; the table gives TRBD1 as D, unverified against the DNA. TRBV21-1 is classified as a pseudogene. The CDR3 is 18 residues long.

This clone was seen a handful of times. V and J are TRBV11-2 and TRBJ1-2; possible D gene TRBD1, 5 bases. CDR1 and CDR2 (germline): SGHAT, FQNNGV. This CDR3 spans 15 amino acids. V dropped 5 bases and J dropped 6 bases, with 19 bases sitting between them. DNA of the CDR3: TGTGCCAGCAGCATGGGGTCGGGCGGGGCCCATGGCTACACCTTC. The encoded protein is CASSMGSGGAHGYTF.

The chain carries TRBV28 and TRBJ1-5; possible D gene TRBD1, 5 bases. CDR3 size: 17 residues. Germline V gives CDR1 MDHEN, CDR2 SYDVKM. The V end lost 5 bases, the J end lost 2 bases, and 19 bases lay between the germline ends. The CDR3 region has the DNA TGTGCCAGCAGTCCATACGAAGGGACTGGGGGCAATCAGCCCCAGCATTTT. As protein: CASSPYEGTGGNQPQHF. The variable domain in full, with the rest retrieved from reference TRBV28 and TRBJ1-5, is DVKVTQSSRYLVKRTGEKVFLECVQDMDHENMFWYRQDPGLGLRLIYFSYDVKMKEKGDIPEGYSVSREKKERFSLILESASTNQTSMYLCASSPYEGTGGNQPQHFGDGTRLSIL.

The chain uses TRBV4-3 and TRBJ2-1; 10 nucleotides align to TRBD2. The CDR3 contains 17 residues. Per the germline V gene, CDR1 is LGHNA and CDR2 is YSLEER. With 0 bases clipped from V and 8 bases from J, the junction kept 10 bases outside the gene matches. The DNA for the CDR3 is TGCGCCAGCAGCCAAGATATCAGCGGGGGGGCCTATGATGAGCAGTTCTTC. It yields the protein CASSQDISGGAYDEQFF.

V usage is TRBV27 and J usage is TRBJ2-1; 9 bases agree with TRBD2. The CDR3 sequence is 14 residues long. V dropped 7 bases and J dropped 4; count of bases not matched to a gene: 5. Germline loops: CDR1 MNHEY, CDR2 SMNVEV (reference sequence). CDR3 region: CASIEAGGYNEQFF. CDR3 nucleotides: TGTGCCAGCATAGAGGCGGGAGGGTACAATGAGCAGTTCTTC.

The chain uses TRBV7-2 and TRBJ1-1; TRBD1 agrees at 8 bases. This CDR3 spans 13 amino acids. V shed 1 base, J shed 7 bases, and the junction held 2 bases outside the gene matches. Germline CDR1 is SGHTA and CDR2 is FQGNSA. The CDR3 reads CASSLGTGFEAFF. The CDR3 nucleotides are TGTGCCAGCAGCTTAGGGACAGGGTTTGAAGCTTTCTTT.

The chain joins TRBV9 to TRBJ2-5, with TRBD2 matching 10 bases. Unmatched junction bases numbered 12, after V lost 6 bases and J lost 1 base. Germline CDR1 reads SGDLS; CDR2 reads YYNGEE. The CDR3 runs 17 residues. The DNA of the CDR3 is TGTGCCAGCATCCAGGGGGCTAGCGGGGGACTCCAAGAGACCCAGTACTTC. This translates into CASIQGASGGLQETQYF.

This clone showed up just once. The chain's CDR3 is CASTLGLANTGELFF. The CDR3 nucleotides are TGTGCCAGCACCCTGGGACTGGCGAACACCGGGGAGCTGTTTTTT. V is TRBV6-1 and J is TRBJ2-2, with D possibly being TRBD2 (6 bases). The length of the CDR3 is 15 residues. CDR1 and CDR2 (germline): MNHNS, SASEGT. V was cut by 7 bases and J by 0 bases, with 12 bases left in between.

The rearrangement links TRBV5-5 to TRBJ1-6, with 7 positions matching TRBD1. V trimming: 0 bases; J trimming: 10 bases; junction bases outside the gene matches: 7. The CDR3 is 15 amino acids. CDR1 SGHKS and CDR2 YYEKEE come from the germline V gene (reference sequence). This chain's CDR3 is CASSLGGQAGSPLHF. The CDR3 DNA sequence: TGTGCCAGCAGCTTGGGCGGACAGGCCGGATCACCCCTCCACTTT.

CDR3 nucleotides: TGTGCCAGCAGCGCCGGACAGGGGGAAGTCGAGCAGTACTTC. It yields the protein CASSAGQGEVEQYF. The rearrangement uses TRBV13 and TRBJ2-7, with 10 positions matching TRBD1. CDR1 is PRHDT and CDR2 is FYEKMQ in the germline V gene (reference sequence). V was clipped by 5 bases and J by 6 bases; unmatched bases: 7. CDR3 size: 14 residues.

V is TRBV5-1 and J is TRBJ1-4, with D perhaps matching TRBD1 (5 bases). This CDR3 has 16 amino acids. Deletions cut 1 base from V and 8 bases from J, with 18 bases between. Germline loops: CDR1 SGHRS, CDR2 YFSETQ. CDR3 DNA sequence: TGCGCCAGCAGCTTGTCAGGGAACCCAATAGGAGAAAAACTGTTTTTT. It specifies CASSLSGNPIGEKLFF.

CDR3 in amino acids: CASSPDRASNQPQHF. CDR3 in DNA: TGTGCCAGCAGCCCCGACAGGGCTAGCAATCAGCCCCAGCATTTT. The chain uses TRBV27 and TRBJ1-5, with 7 bases identical to TRBD1. V shed 6 bases, J shed 0 bases, and the junction held 5 bases outside the gene matches. The germline gives CDR1 MNHEY, CDR2 SMNVEV (reference sequence). The CDR3 loop spans 15 amino acids.

This clone was detected once. The CDR3 sequence: CASSEGGNYGYTF. The CDR3 region has the DNA TGTGCCAGCAGTGAAGGAGGTAACTATGGCTACACCTTC. The chain combines TRBV2 with TRBJ1-2; D call uncertain. This CDR3 contains 13 residues. The germline V gene has CDR1 SNHLY and CDR2 FYNNEI. Trimming cost V 1 base and J 1 base, with 4 bases left between them.